This is a list of T cell receptor beta chains from one sample in a study of blood T cell repertoires in COVID-19. Assay: immunoSEQ multiplex PCR; the TCRdb copy retains only in-frame clones and omits some. The table includes tens of thousands of clones, over 60% detected once. Sequencing used peripheral blood. The receptors were sampled from a woman aged 50 to 60 with active or convalescent COVID-19. Both conserved end residues are part of each CDR3. The order of the fields is J gene, clone size, D gene, V gene, CDR3 DNA, CDR3 protein. The D gene is left open where the match is weak. Rows give clone size only sometimes, using once, few, many, or a class for an expanded clone.

j_gene: TRBJ1-1
abundance: .
d_gene: TRBD1
v_gene: TRBV2
CDR3nt: TGTGCCAGCAGTGAAATACTCGGGAGACAGGGGGTTGGTTTCTTT
CDR3aa: CASSEILGRQGVGFF

j_gene: TRBJ1-2
abundance: .
d_gene: .
v_gene: TRBV19
CDR3nt: TGTGCCAGTAGTTCAGGGCTTCTGGGCTACACCTTC
CDR3aa: CASSSGLLGYTF

j_gene: TRBJ2-4
abundance: .
d_gene: .
v_gene: TRBV30
CDR3nt: TGTGCCTGGGGGCTAGCGTCTATCAAAAACATTCAGTACTTC
CDR3aa: CAWGLASIKNIQYF

j_gene: TRBJ1-4
abundance: .
d_gene: .
v_gene: TRBV19
CDR3nt: TGTGCCAGTAGGGCCGGCACCCCTAATGAGGAACTGTTTTTT
CDR3aa: CASRAGTPNEELFF

j_gene: TRBJ1-5
abundance: .
d_gene: .
v_gene: TRBV19
CDR3nt: TGTGCCAGCCGTGCCGAGGGCAATCAGCCCCAGCATTTT
CDR3aa: CASRAEGNQPQHF

j_gene: TRBJ1-2
abundance: few
d_gene: .
v_gene: TRBV11-1
CDR3nt: TGTGCCAGCAGCTTACTCAAGGAGGGCCGCAACTATGGCTACACCTTC
CDR3aa: CASSLLKEGRNYGYTF

j_gene: TRBJ1-6
abundance: .
d_gene: .
v_gene: TRBV9
CDR3nt: TGTGCCAGCAGCCCCCATGCGGGGGATTCACCCCTCCACTTT
CDR3aa: CASSPHAGDSPLHF

j_gene: TRBJ2-1
abundance: few
d_gene: .
v_gene: TRBV28
CDR3nt: TGTGCCAGCAGTTTACCGGGACAAACCTACAATGAGCAGTTCTTC
CDR3aa: CASSLPGQTYNEQFF

j_gene: TRBJ1-1
abundance: .
d_gene: .
v_gene: TRBV7-7
CDR3nt: TGTGCTAGCAGCTTACTAATGGGAGCTGAAGCTTTCTTT
CDR3aa: CASSLLMGAEAFF

j_gene: TRBJ1-5
abundance: .
d_gene: TRBD1
v_gene: TRBV9
CDR3nt: TGTGCCAGCAGCGTAGGACAGGGGGATCAGCCCCAGCATTTT
CDR3aa: CASSVGQGDQPQHF

j_gene: TRBJ1-2
abundance: .
d_gene: .
v_gene: TRBV30
CDR3nt: TGTGCCTGGAGTTCACCCGGGACAAAAGATGGCTACACCTTC
CDR3aa: CAWSSPGTKDGYTF

j_gene: TRBJ2-4
abundance: few
d_gene: TRBD1
v_gene: TRBV7-2
CDR3nt: TGTGCCAGCAGCGTTACAGGGGGGAACATTCAGTACTTC
CDR3aa: CASSVTGGNIQYF

j_gene: TRBJ1-2
abundance: .
d_gene: TRBD1
v_gene: TRBV12-3/TRBV12-4
CDR3nt: TGTGCCAGCACCATGGGACAGGGTTATGGCTACACCTTC
CDR3aa: CASTMGQGYGYTF

j_gene: TRBJ2-3
abundance: .
d_gene: TRBD2
v_gene: TRBV19
CDR3nt: TGTGCCAGTAGAGCTGCCCCTAGCGGGAGTTGGTCAGATACGCAGTATTTT
CDR3aa: CASRAAPSGSWSDTQYF

j_gene: TRBJ1-1
abundance: .
d_gene: .
v_gene: TRBV27
CDR3nt: TGTGCCAGCAGACAACCCCCGTGGACTGAAGCTTTCTTT
CDR3aa: CASRQPPWTEAFF

j_gene: TRBJ2-7
abundance: .
d_gene: .
v_gene: TRBV6-1
CDR3nt: TGTGCCAGCAGTGAAGCGGAGGGGAACTACGAGCAGTACTTC
CDR3aa: CASSEAEGNYEQYF

j_gene: TRBJ1-2
abundance: .
d_gene: .
v_gene: TRBV6-1
CDR3nt: TGTGCCAGCAGTGAAGGGGCGCGAGGCTACACCTTC
CDR3aa: CASSEGARGYTF

j_gene: TRBJ1-1
abundance: .
d_gene: .
v_gene: TRBV21-1
CDR3nt: TGTGCCAGCAGCAGTCACAGGGGTGAGACTGAAGCTTTCTTT
CDR3aa: CASSSHRGETEAFF

j_gene: TRBJ2-2
abundance: .
d_gene: .
v_gene: TRBV30
CDR3nt: TGTGCCTGGAGTGTATCAGGGTTCGGGGAGCTGTTTTTT
CDR3aa: CAWSVSGFGELFF

j_gene: TRBJ1-5
abundance: .
d_gene: .
v_gene: TRBV6-5
CDR3nt: TGTGCCAGCGGAGTCAATAGCAATCAGCCCCAGCATTTT
CDR3aa: CASGVNSNQPQHF

j_gene: TRBJ2-7
abundance: .
d_gene: .
v_gene: TRBV3-1/TRBV3-2
CDR3nt: TGTGCCAGCAGCCTACCCCGGGGTCGAGAGCAGTACTTC
CDR3aa: CASSLPRGREQYF

j_gene: TRBJ1-2
abundance: .
d_gene: .
v_gene: TRBV7-2
CDR3nt: TGTGCCAGCAGCTTAGGCGACAGCACGGGTGGCTACACCTTC
CDR3aa: CASSLGDSTGGYTF

j_gene: TRBJ1-1
abundance: .
d_gene: .
v_gene: TRBV9
CDR3nt: TGTGCCAGCAGCGTAGGCGGGGGGCGTAGCACTGAAGCTTTCTTT
CDR3aa: CASSVGGGRSTEAFF

j_gene: TRBJ2-2
abundance: .
d_gene: TRBD1
v_gene: TRBV19
CDR3nt: TGTGCCAGTAGGGAACGGACAGGGGAAGAGAACACCGGGGAGCTGTTTTTT
CDR3aa: CASRERTGEENTGELFF

j_gene: TRBJ1-2
abundance: .
d_gene: .
v_gene: TRBV9
CDR3nt: TGTGCCAGCAGCGTAGTAGGGGGAGCGAACGGCTACACCTTC
CDR3aa: CASSVVGGANGYTF

j_gene: TRBJ2-7
abundance: .
d_gene: TRBD1
v_gene: TRBV6-5
CDR3nt: TGTGCCAGCAGTTACGACAGGGTTGGGGAGCAGTACTTC
CDR3aa: CASSYDRVGEQYF

j_gene: TRBJ1-1
abundance: few
d_gene: .
v_gene: TRBV7-3
CDR3nt: TGTGCCAGCAGCTTACAGGGGCGGAACACTGAAGCTTTCTTT
CDR3aa: CASSLQGRNTEAFF

j_gene: TRBJ1-1
abundance: .
d_gene: TRBD1
v_gene: TRBV7-9
CDR3nt: TGTGCCAGCAGCTTTCAGGGGGCGCGGGACACTGAAGCTTTCTTT
CDR3aa: CASSFQGARDTEAFF

j_gene: TRBJ1-2
abundance: .
d_gene: .
v_gene: TRBV4-3
CDR3nt: TGCGCCAGCAGCCAAGATCGGGGAACTAACTATGGCTACACCTTC
CDR3aa: CASSQDRGTNYGYTF

j_gene: TRBJ1-4
abundance: .
d_gene: .
v_gene: TRBV28
CDR3nt: TGTGCCAGCAGTTTAAGGACTGGGCGAAATGAAAAACTGTTTTTT
CDR3aa: CASSLRTGRNEKLFF

j_gene: TRBJ1-2
abundance: .
d_gene: TRBD1
v_gene: TRBV14
CDR3nt: TGTGCCAGCAGCCGGACCGGGACAGGGAATGGCTACACCTTC
CDR3aa: CASSRTGTGNGYTF

j_gene: TRBJ2-3
abundance: .
d_gene: .
v_gene: TRBV7-3
CDR3nt: TGTGCCAGCAGCTTAGGGCGGAGGGCCCCTAATGATGATACGCAGTATTTT
CDR3aa: CASSLGRRAPNDDTQYF

j_gene: TRBJ1-4
abundance: .
d_gene: .
v_gene: TRBV29-1
CDR3nt: TGCAGCGTAATACAGGGAAATGAAAAACTGTTTTTT
CDR3aa: CSVIQGNEKLFF

j_gene: TRBJ1-4
abundance: few
d_gene: TRBD1
v_gene: TRBV6-5
CDR3nt: TGTGCCAGCAGGGCAGGGGGCGATGAAAAACTGTTTTTT
CDR3aa: CASRAGGDEKLFF

j_gene: TRBJ2-3
abundance: .
d_gene: .
v_gene: TRBV5-6
CDR3nt: TGTGCCAGCAGCCGGATGGACCGGGACACAGATACGCAGTATTTT
CDR3aa: CASSRMDRDTDTQYF

j_gene: TRBJ2-1
abundance: .
d_gene: .
v_gene: TRBV6-6
CDR3nt: TGTGCCAGCAGCCCTTCAGGGATGGGCTCCTACAATGAGCAGTTCTTC
CDR3aa: CASSPSGMGSYNEQFF

j_gene: TRBJ2-2
abundance: .
d_gene: TRBD2
v_gene: TRBV2
CDR3nt: TGTGCCAGCAGTGGACTAGCGGGAATCTTAGCCGGGGAGCTGTTTTTT
CDR3aa: CASSGLAGILAGELFF

j_gene: TRBJ2-1
abundance: .
d_gene: .
v_gene: TRBV7-2
CDR3nt: TGTGCCAGCAGCCTTAAGCTATCGGCGGGGACGCAGTTCTTC
CDR3aa: CASSLKLSAGTQFF

j_gene: TRBJ2-7
abundance: .
d_gene: TRBD2
v_gene: TRBV7-2
CDR3nt: TGTGCCAGCAGCTCCACGGGTAGCGGGAACGAGCAGTACTTC
CDR3aa: CASSSTGSGNEQYF

j_gene: TRBJ1-6
abundance: few
d_gene: .
v_gene: TRBV28
CDR3nt: TGTGCCAGCAGCCCAGGGTGGAATTCACCCCTCCACTTT
CDR3aa: CASSPGWNSPLHF

j_gene: TRBJ2-3
abundance: .
d_gene: TRBD2
v_gene: TRBV5-5
CDR3nt: TGTGCCAGCAGCGGAACTAGCGGGTTCGCAGATACGCAGTATTTT
CDR3aa: CASSGTSGFADTQYF

j_gene: TRBJ2-1
abundance: .
d_gene: .
v_gene: TRBV19
CDR3nt: TGTGCCAGTAGTATGTACGGGGGGCTCAATGAGCAGTTCTTC
CDR3aa: CASSMYGGLNEQFF

j_gene: TRBJ2-2
abundance: .
d_gene: TRBD2
v_gene: TRBV19
CDR3nt: TGTGCCAGTAGTTCTTCCCCCGGGACTAGTTTAACCGGGGAGCTGTTTTTT
CDR3aa: CASSSSPGTSLTGELFF

j_gene: TRBJ1-2
abundance: .
d_gene: .
v_gene: TRBV2
CDR3nt: TGTGCCAGCAGTAACAGGGATCCCAACTATGGCTACACCTTC
CDR3aa: CASSNRDPNYGYTF

j_gene: TRBJ2-6
abundance: .
d_gene: TRBD1
v_gene: TRBV7-9
CDR3nt: TGTGCCAACCCGAAACCGGGACAGGGAGTCCTCGGGGCCAACGTCCTGACTTTC
CDR3aa: CANPKPGQGVLGANVLTF

j_gene: TRBJ1-2
abundance: few
d_gene: TRBD1
v_gene: TRBV29-1
CDR3nt: TGCAGCGTTGAAGATATGGGACAGGGCGGGGGCTACACCTTC
CDR3aa: CSVEDMGQGGGYTF

j_gene: TRBJ2-2
abundance: .
d_gene: TRBD2
v_gene: TRBV7-9
CDR3nt: TGTGCCAGCAGCCTTAGACTAGCGGGAGAGACCGGGGAGCTGTTTTTT
CDR3aa: CASSLRLAGETGELFF

j_gene: TRBJ1-1
abundance: .
d_gene: .
v_gene: TRBV19
CDR3nt: TGTGCCAGTAGTATTGGACAGACTGTGAACACTGAAGCTTTCTTT
CDR3aa: CASSIGQTVNTEAFF

j_gene: TRBJ2-5
abundance: .
d_gene: .
v_gene: TRBV5-6
CDR3nt: TGTGCCAGCAGCCGACGAGGGGGAACCCCCCAAGAGACCCAGTACTTC
CDR3aa: CASSRRGGTPQETQYF

j_gene: TRBJ1-4
abundance: .
d_gene: TRBD1
v_gene: TRBV10-3
CDR3nt: TGTGCCATCAGTGAAAACAGGGGGCCCGAAAAACTGTTTTTT
CDR3aa: CAISENRGPEKLFF

j_gene: TRBJ1-1
abundance: .
d_gene: .
v_gene: TRBV5-1
CDR3nt: TGCGCCAGCAGCTCGATGGGGAGGAACACTGAAGCTTTCTTT
CDR3aa: CASSSMGRNTEAFF

j_gene: TRBJ1-1
abundance: .
d_gene: .
v_gene: TRBV27
CDR3nt: TGTGCCAGCAGTCCCGGAGGGGCTTTCATGGACACTGAAGCTTTCTTT
CDR3aa: CASSPGGAFMDTEAFF

j_gene: TRBJ1-1
abundance: .
d_gene: .
v_gene: TRBV19
CDR3nt: TGTGCCAGTAGTCGGGAGGGGTACTCTGAAGCTTTCTTT
CDR3aa: CASSREGYSEAFF

j_gene: TRBJ2-7
abundance: .
d_gene: TRBD2
v_gene: TRBV7-8
CDR3nt: TGTGCCAGCAGCTTAGGACTAGCGGAGGGATACGAGCAGTACTTC
CDR3aa: CASSLGLAEGYEQYF

j_gene: TRBJ1-2
abundance: once
d_gene: TRBD1
v_gene: TRBV15
CDR3nt: TGTGCCACCAGCAGCTTGGACAGGGTATATGGCTACACCTTC
CDR3aa: CATSSLDRVYGYTF

j_gene: TRBJ2-1
abundance: .
d_gene: TRBD2
v_gene: TRBV29-1
CDR3nt: TGCAGCGTTGACGGGAGGGCCGGGAATGAGCAGTTCTTC
CDR3aa: CSVDGRAGNEQFF

j_gene: TRBJ1-5
abundance: .
d_gene: TRBD1
v_gene: TRBV19
CDR3nt: TGTGCCAGTAGTATTGGGACAGGGTATCAGCCCCAGCATTTT
CDR3aa: CASSIGTGYQPQHF

j_gene: TRBJ1-6
abundance: once
d_gene: .
v_gene: TRBV18
CDR3nt: TGTGCCAGCTCACCACCGGGACTTAATTCACCCCTCCACTTT
CDR3aa: CASSPPGLNSPLHF

j_gene: TRBJ2-1
abundance: .
d_gene: TRBD2
v_gene: TRBV12-5
CDR3nt: TGTGCTAGTGGTTTGCCGTTAGCGGGTTCCTACAATGAGCAGTTCTTC
CDR3aa: CASGLPLAGSYNEQFF